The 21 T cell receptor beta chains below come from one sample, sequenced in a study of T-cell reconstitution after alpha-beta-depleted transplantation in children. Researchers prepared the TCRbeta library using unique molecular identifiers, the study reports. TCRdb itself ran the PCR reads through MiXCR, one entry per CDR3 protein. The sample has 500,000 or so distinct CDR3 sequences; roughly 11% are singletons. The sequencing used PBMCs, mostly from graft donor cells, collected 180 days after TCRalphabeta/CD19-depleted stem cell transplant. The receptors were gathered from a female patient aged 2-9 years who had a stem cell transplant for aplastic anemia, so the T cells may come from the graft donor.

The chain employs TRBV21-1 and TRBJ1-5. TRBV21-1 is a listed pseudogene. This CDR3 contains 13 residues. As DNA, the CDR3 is TGTGCCAGCAGCAAATTCCGTAATCAGCCCCAGCATTTT. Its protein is CASSKFRNQPQHF.

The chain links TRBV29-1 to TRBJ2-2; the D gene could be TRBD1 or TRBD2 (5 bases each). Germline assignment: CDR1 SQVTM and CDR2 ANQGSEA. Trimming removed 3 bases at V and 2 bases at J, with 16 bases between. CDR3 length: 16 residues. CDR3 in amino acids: CSVDRPGTGNTGELFF. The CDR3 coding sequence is TGCAGCGTTGATCGGCCCGGGACGGGAAACACCGGGGAGCTGTTTTTT.

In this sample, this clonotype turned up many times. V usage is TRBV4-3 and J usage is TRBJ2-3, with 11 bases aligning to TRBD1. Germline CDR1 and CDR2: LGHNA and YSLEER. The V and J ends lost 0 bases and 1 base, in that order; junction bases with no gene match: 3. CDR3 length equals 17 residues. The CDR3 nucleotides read TGCGCCAGCAGCCAAGATAGGACAGGGGGCCGCACAGATACGCAGTATTTT. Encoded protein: CASSQDRTGGRTDTQYF.

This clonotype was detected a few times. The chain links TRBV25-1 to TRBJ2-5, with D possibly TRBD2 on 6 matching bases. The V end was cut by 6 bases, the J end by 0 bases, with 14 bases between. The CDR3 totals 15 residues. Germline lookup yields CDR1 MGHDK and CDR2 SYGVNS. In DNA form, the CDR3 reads TGTGCCAGCAGCGAGGACCGGGACTACCAAGAGACCCAGTACTTC. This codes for CASSEDRDYQETQYF.

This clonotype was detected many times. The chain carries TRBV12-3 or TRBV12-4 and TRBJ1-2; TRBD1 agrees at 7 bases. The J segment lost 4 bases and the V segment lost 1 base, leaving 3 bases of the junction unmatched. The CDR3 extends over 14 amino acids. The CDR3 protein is CASSLGGTVYGYTF. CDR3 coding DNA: TGTGCCAGCAGTTTAGGGGGGACAGTCTATGGCTACACCTTC.

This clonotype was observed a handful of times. CDR3: CSASRGPPSSYEQYF. The CDR3 coding sequence is TGCAGTGCTAGTCGCGGCCCGCCGAGCTCCTACGAGCAGTACTTC. The V call is TRBV20-1, the J call TRBJ2-7, with D hard to call. The germline V and J ends were trimmed by 3 bases and 0 bases, with 15 bases remaining between them. Per germline, CDR1 DFQATT and CDR2 SNEGSKA (reference sequence). The CDR3 is made up of 15 amino acids.

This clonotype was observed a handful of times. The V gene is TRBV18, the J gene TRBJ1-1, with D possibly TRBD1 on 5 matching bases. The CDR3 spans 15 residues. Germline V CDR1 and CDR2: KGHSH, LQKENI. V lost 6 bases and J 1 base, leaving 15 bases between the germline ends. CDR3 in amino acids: CASSPVAGTNTEAFF. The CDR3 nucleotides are TGTGCCAGCTCGCCCGTGGCGGGGACGAACACTGAAGCTTTCTTT.

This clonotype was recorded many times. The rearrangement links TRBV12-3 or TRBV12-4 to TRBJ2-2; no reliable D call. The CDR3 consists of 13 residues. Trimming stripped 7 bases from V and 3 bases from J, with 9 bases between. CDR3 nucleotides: TGTGCCAGCACCATTTCGGACACCGGGGAGCTGTTTTTT. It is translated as CASTISDTGELFF.

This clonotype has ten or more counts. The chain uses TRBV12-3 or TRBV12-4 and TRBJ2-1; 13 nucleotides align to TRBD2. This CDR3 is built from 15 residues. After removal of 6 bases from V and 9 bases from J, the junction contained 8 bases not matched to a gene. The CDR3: CASSSGTSGMREQFF. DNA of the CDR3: TGTGCCAGCAGCTCCGGGACTAGCGGGATGCGTGAGCAGTTCTTC.

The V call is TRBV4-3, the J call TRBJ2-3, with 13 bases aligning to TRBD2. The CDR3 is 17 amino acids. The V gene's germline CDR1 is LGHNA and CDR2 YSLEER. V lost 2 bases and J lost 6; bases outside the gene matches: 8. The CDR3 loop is CASSQSGLAGVGDTQYF. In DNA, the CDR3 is TGCGCCAGCAGCCAATCCGGACTAGCGGGAGTAGGGGATACGCAGTATTTT.

Here the CDR3 DNA reads TGTGCCAGCAAACAAAGGGCCACAGCGAACACCGGGGAGCTGTTTTTT. Residues: CASKQRATANTGELFF. The V and J genes are TRBV6-1 and TRBJ2-2; no firm D call. V was pared by 7 bases and J by 0 bases, with 15 bases between. This CDR3 region has 16 residues. Germline V gene lookup returns CDR1 MNHNS and CDR2 SASEGT.

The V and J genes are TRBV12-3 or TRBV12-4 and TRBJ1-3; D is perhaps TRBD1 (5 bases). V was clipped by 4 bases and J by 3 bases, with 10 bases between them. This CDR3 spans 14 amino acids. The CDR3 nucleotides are TGTGCCAGCAGTTCCGACAGTGTTGGAAACACCATATATTTT. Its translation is CASSSDSVGNTIYF.

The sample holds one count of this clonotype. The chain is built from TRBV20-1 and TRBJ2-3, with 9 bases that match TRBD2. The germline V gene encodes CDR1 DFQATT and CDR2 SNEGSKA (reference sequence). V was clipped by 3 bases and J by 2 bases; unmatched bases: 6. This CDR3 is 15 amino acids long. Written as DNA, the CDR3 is TGCAGTGCTAGGGGGACTAGCCAGCTCACAGATACGCAGTATTTT. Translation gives CSARGTSQLTDTQYF.

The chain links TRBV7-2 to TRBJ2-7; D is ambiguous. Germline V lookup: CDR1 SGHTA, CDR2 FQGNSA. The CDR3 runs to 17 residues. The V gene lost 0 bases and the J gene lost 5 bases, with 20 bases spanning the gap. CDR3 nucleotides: TGTGCCAGCAGCTTAGCTAGGTCGTGGCACCACGGCGACGAGCAGTACGTC. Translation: CASSLARSWHHGDEQYV.

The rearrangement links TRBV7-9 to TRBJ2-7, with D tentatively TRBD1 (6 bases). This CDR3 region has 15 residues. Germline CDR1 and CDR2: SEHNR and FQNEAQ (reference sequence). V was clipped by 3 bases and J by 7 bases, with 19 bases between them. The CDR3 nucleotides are TGTGCCAGCAGCTTTTCCCAGGGGATGACGCGAGAGCAGTACTTC. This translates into CASSFSQGMTREQYF.

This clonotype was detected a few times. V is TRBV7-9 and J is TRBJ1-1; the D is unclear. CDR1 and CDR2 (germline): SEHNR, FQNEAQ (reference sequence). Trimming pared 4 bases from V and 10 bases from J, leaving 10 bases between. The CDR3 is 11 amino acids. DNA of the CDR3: TGTGCCAGCAGCTCCGATGTGCGAGCTTTCTTT. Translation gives CASSSDVRAFF.

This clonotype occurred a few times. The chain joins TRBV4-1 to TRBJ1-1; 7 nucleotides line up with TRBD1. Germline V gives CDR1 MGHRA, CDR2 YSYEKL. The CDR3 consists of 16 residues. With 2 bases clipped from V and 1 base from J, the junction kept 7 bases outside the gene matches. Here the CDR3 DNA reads TGCGCCAGCAGCCAATTGCAGGGGGTATCGAACACTGAAGCTTTCTTT. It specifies CASSQLQGVSNTEAFF.

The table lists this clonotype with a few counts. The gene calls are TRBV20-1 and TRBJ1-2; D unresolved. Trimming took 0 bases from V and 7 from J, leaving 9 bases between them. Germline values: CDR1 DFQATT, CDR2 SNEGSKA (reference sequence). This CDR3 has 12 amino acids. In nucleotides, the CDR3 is TGCAGTGCTAGAGAATGGGGAAGTGGCTACACCTTC. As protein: CSAREWGSGYTF.

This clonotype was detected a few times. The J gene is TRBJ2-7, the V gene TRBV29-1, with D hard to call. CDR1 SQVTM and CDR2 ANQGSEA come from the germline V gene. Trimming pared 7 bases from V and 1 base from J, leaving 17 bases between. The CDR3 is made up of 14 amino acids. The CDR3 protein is CSARRHQFSYEQYF. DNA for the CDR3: TGCAGCGCCCGAAGACACCAATTTTCCTACGAGCAGTACTTC.

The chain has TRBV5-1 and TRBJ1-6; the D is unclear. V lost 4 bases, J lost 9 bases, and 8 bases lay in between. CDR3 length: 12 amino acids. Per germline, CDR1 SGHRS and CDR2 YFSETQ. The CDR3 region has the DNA TGCGCCAGCAGCCCGTATGGTTCACCCCTCCACTTT. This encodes CASSPYGSPLHF.

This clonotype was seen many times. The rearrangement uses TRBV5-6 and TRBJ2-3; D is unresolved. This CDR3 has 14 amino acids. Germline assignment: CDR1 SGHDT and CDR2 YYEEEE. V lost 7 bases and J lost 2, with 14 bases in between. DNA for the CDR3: TGTGCCAGCGCCCCACAAGACAACACAGATACGCAGTATTTT. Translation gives CASAPQDNTDTQYF.